This TCR beta chain emerged from a study of shared clonotypes between healthy human individuals. Those who donated were healthy HIV-negative adults, with no recent acute infections or vaccinations reported. A CD45RA-negative memory subset and a CD45RA+ naive subset were separated from the CD4+ cells. This clone was detected only once. The antigen remains unidentified. Findings and caveats of the study: Represented diversity (both genetic and exposure-history) was limited by the small number of donors.

This table comes from immunoSEQ multiplex PCR, and its TCRdb copy is limited to in-frame clones, with some not included. The table includes around 1,100,000 clones, approximately 77% detected once. Trimming took 6 bases from V and 4 from J; bases not matched to a gene: 6. Germline V lookup: CDR1 MNHEY, CDR2 SMNVEV (reference sequence). CDR3 length equals 13 residues. V usage is TRBV27 and J usage is TRBJ2-7; 7 bases align to TRBD2. The sample consisted of memory CD4+ T cells from PBMCs. Subset specified: CD45RA-negative fraction. This TCR was recovered from a man between 18 and 35 years old in good health. Some clones in this sample may be carry-over from other donors' samples. CDR3 coding DNA: TGTGCCAGCAGCCTTAAACTAGCGTACGAGCAGTACTTC. Encoded protein: CASSLKLAYEQYF.